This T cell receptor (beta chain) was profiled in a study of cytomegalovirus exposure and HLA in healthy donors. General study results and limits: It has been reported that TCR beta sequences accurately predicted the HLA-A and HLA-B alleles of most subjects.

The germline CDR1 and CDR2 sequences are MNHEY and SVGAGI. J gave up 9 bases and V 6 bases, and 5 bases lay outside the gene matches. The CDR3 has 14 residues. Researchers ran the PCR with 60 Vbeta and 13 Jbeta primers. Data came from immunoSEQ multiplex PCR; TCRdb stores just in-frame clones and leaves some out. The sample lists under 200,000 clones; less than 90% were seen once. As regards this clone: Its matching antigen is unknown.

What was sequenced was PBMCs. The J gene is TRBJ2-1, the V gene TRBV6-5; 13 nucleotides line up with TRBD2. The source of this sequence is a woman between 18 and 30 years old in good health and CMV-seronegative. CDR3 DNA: TGTGCCAGCAGCTCCGGGACTAGCGGGATTGAGCAGTTCTTC. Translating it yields CASSSGTSGIEQFF.